This record covers a single T cell receptor (beta chain). Antigen unknown. The CDR3 runs to 14 residues. Trimming removed 8 bases at V and 8 bases at J, with 21 bases between. CDR1 and CDR2 (germline): MNHEY, SVGAGI. The data stem from a study of T cell repertoires in ileal Crohn's disease. Across the whole study: Surgery for a complication: stricturing in about 60%, penetrating in 39%. The study's findings and limits: Every patient over 26.8% clonality showed endoscopic recurrence.

Produced via immunoSEQ multiplex PCR; TCRdb's table is partial and in-frame only. The top ten hold more than 9.5% of the sample, which has 8,000 to 9,500 clones, 75% to 85% seen once. Time point in this sample: inflamed ileum from the surgical specimen. The sequenced material came from ileal tissue. The chain combines TRBV6-5 with TRBJ1-2; D not certain. This TCR was sampled from an adult with Crohn's disease. DNA of the CDR3: TGTGCCAGCCGCGAATCCGGGTTATCAGCCGGCTACACCTTC. Protein sequence: CASRESGLSAGYTF.